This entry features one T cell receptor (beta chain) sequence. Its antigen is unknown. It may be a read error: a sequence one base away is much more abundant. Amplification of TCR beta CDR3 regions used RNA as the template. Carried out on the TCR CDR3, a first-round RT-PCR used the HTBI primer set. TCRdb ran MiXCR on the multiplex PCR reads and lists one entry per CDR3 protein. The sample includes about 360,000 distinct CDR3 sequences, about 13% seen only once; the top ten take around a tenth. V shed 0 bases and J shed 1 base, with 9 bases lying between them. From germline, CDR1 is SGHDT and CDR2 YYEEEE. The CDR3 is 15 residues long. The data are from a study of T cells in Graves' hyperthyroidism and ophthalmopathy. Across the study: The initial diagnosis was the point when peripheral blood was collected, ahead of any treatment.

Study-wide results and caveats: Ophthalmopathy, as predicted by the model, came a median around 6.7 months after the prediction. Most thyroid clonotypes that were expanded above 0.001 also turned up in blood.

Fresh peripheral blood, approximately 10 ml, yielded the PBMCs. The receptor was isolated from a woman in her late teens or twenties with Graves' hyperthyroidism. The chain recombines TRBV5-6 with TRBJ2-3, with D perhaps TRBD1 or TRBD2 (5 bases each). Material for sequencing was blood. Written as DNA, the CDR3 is TGTGCCAGCAGCTTGGGGGGGTTTGGCACAGATACGCAGTATTTT. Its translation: CASSLGGFGTDTQYF.